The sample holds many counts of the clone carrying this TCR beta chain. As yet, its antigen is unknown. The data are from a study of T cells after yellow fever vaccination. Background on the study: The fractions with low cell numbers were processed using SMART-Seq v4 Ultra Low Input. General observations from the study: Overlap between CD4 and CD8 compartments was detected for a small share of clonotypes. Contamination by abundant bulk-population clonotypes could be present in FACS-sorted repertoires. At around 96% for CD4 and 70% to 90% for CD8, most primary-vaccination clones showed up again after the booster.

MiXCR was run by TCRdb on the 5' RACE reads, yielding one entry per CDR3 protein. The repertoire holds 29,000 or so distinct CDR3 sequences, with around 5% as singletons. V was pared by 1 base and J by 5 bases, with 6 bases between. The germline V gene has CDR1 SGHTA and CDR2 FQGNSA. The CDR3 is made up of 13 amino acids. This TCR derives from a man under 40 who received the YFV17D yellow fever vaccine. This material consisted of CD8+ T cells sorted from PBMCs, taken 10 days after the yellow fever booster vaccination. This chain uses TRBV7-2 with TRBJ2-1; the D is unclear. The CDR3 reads CASSLVRNNEQFF. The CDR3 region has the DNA TGTGCCAGCAGCTTAGTTCGGAACAATGAGCAGTTCTTC. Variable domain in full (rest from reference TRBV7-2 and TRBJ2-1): GAGVSQSPSNKVTEKGKDVELRCDPISGHTALYWYRQSLGQGLEFLIYFQGNSAPDKSGLPSDRFSAERTGGSVSTLTIQRTQQEDSAVYLCASSLVRNNEQFFGPGTRLTVL.